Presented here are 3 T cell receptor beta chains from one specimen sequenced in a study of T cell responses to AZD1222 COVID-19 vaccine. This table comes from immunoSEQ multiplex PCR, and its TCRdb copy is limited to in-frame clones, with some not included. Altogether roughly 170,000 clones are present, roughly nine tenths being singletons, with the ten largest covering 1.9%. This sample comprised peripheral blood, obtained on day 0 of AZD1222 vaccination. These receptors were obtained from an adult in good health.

CDR3 sequence: CASSLEDQPQHF. The CDR3 region has the DNA TGTGCCAGCAGCTTAGAGGATCAGCCCCAGCATTTT. The chain recombines TRBV7-9 with TRBJ1-5; D unresolved. This CDR3 contains 12 residues. CDR1 and CDR2 (germline): SEHNR, FQNEAQ (reference sequence). Trimming took off 1 base at V and 5 bases at J, with 3 bases between the two ends.

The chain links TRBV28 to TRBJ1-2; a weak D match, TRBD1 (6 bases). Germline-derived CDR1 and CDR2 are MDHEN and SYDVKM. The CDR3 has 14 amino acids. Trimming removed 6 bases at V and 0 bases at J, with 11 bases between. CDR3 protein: CASRPDSTNYGYTF. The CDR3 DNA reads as TGTGCCAGCAGGCCGGACAGCACTAACTATGGCTACACCTTC.

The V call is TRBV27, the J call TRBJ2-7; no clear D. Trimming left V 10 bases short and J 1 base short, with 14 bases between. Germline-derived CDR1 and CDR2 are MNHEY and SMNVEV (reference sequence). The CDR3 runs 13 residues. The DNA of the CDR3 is TGTGCCACCCTAGACACCCTTTCCTACGAGCAGTACTTC. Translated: CATLDTLSYEQYF.